Sequencing of this T cell receptor (beta chain) was carried out in a study of T cells in Graves' hyperthyroidism and ophthalmopathy. Overall study findings and caveats: Ophthalmopathy and stable hyperthyroidism were separated by a 13 V-J model. In the blood, most expanded thyroid clonotypes above 0.001 appeared as well.

Template material for amplifying TCR beta CDR3 regions consisted of RNA transcripts. First-round RT-PCR targeting the TCR CDR3 was performed with the HTBI primer set. Using its own MiXCR run on the multiplex PCR reads, TCRdb lists one record per CDR3 protein. The sample has 300,000 to 450,000 distinct CDR3 sequences; about 15% are singletons. This clonotype occurred many times. The antigen is unknown. This CDR3 spans 17 amino acids. After removal of 3 bases from V and 2 bases from J, the junction contained 13 bases not matched to a gene. In germline, CDR1 is MNHEY, CDR2 SMNVEV (reference sequence). Patients aged 18 to 65 had newly diagnosed hyperthyroidism lasting under 2 months. The study left out patients who had uncontrolled infection, other autoimmune disease, pregnancy or lactation.

Specimen: blood. The clonotype originates from a woman aged 55-69 years with Graves' hyperthyroidism. J is TRBJ2-7 and V is TRBV27; 7 nucleotides agree with TRBD2. The CDR3 DNA is TGTGCCAGCAGTTTCGGGGGGAGCGGGACTCCCGCCTACGAGCAGTACTTC. It translates to CASSFGGSGTPAYEQYF.